This T cell receptor (beta chain) is from a study of cytomegalovirus exposure and HLA in healthy donors. The germline gives CDR1 SQVTM, CDR2 ANQGSEA. V lost 4 bases and J lost 2; bases outside the gene matches: 12. The CDR3 runs 16 residues. It was with 60 Vbeta and 13 Jbeta primers that the PCR ran. Sequenced by immunoSEQ multiplex PCR; TCRdb stores in-frame clones only, minus some. This sample carries 150,000 to 200,000 clones, about 81% of them seen once, and the ten largest clones take 1.5% to 2%. The chain recombines TRBV29-1 with TRBJ1-2; 8 positions match TRBD1. The specimen sequenced was PBMCs. The receptor comes from a woman aged 18-29 years in good health and CMV-seronegative. The CDR3 loop is CSVGTGQGRVNYGYTF. DNA for the CDR3: TGCAGCGTTGGGACCGGACAGGGTCGAGTGAACTATGGCTACACCTTC.